The present T cell receptor (beta chain) was sequenced within a study of T-cell memory formation after mild COVID-19. TCRdb reprocessed the 5' RACE reads with MiXCR, giving one entry per CDR3 protein. The table includes some 300,000 distinct CDR3 sequences, more than 20% detected once. The V gene's germline CDR1 is SGDLS and CDR2 YYNGEE. Trimming stripped 10 bases from V and 1 base from J, with 14 bases between. The CDR3 has 14 residues. This clonotype has a handful of counts. The rearrangement links TRBV9 to TRBJ2-2, with D possibly being TRBD1 (5 bases). Input material: PBMCs or a T cell subset sorted from them (not recorded which). This TCR was sampled from a young man who had mild COVID-19 (a few samples of this study predate the infection). Cell type and time point are not known. Here the CDR3 reads CASTQGLNTGELFF. The CDR3 nucleotides read TGTGCCTCTACGCAGGGCTTGAACACCGGGGAGCTGTTTTTT.